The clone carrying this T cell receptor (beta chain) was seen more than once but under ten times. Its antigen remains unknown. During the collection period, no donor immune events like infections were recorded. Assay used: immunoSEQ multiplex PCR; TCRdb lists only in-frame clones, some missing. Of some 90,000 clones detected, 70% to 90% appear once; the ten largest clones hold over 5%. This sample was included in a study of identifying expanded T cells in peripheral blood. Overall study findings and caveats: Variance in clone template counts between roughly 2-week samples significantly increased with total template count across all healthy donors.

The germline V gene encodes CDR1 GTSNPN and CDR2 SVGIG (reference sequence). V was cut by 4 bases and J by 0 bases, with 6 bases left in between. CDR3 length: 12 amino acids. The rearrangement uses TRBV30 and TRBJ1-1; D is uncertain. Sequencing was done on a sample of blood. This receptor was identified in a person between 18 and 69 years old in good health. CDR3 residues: CAWIRMNTEAFF. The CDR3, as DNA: TGTGCCTGGATTCGGATGAACACTGAAGCTTTCTTT.